Sequencing of this T cell receptor (beta chain) was carried out in a study of blood T cell repertoires in COVID-19. Whole-study context: The cDNA or gDNA used as material had been derived from T cells, B-cell-depleted T cells, or PBMCs.

This table comes from immunoSEQ multiplex PCR, and its TCRdb copy is limited to in-frame clones, with some not included. The sample lists 290,000 or so clones, 75% to 95% occurring once. V shed 6 bases and J 4 bases; nucleotides not matched to a gene: 2. The CDR3 totals 13 residues. The germline gives CDR1 MDHEN, CDR2 SYDVKM. The study recruited people aged roughly 18 to 100 years across under 25 US areas. The sequencing sample was made of PBMCs or T cells enriched from blood (not recorded which). The TCR originated in a woman younger than 45 who had recovered from COVID-19. The chain uses TRBV28 and TRBJ1-5; 8 bases are shared with TRBD1. DNA of the CDR3: TGTGCCAGCAGACGACAGGGGAATCAGCCCCAGCATTTT. Translating gives CASRRQGNQPQHF.